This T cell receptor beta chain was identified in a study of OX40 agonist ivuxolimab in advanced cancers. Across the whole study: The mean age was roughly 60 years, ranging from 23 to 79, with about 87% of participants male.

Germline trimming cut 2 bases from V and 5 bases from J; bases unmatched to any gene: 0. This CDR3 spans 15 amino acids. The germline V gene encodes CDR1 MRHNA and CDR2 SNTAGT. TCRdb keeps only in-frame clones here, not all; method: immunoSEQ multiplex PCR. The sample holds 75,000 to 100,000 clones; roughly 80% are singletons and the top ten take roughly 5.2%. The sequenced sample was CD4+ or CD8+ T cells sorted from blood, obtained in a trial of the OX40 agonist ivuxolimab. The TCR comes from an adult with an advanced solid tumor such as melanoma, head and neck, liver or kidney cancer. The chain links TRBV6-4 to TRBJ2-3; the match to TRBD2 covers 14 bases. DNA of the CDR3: TGTGCCAGCAGTGACGGGACTAGCGGGGGAGATACGCAGTATTTT. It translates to CASSDGTSGGDTQYF.